This T cell receptor beta chain was found in a study of blood T cell repertoires in COVID-19. As for the study in general: T cells, B-cell-depleted T cells, or PBMCs provided the cDNA or gDNA that served as material.

Data came from immunoSEQ multiplex PCR; TCRdb stores just in-frame clones and leaves some out. Among some 150,000 clones listed, approximately 84% were seen once. There are 15 residues in the CDR3. CDR1 MGHRA and CDR2 YSYEKL come from the germline V gene. V lost 4 bases and J lost 6; bases outside the gene matches: 9. The source material was peripheral blood. V gene TRBV4-1 combines with J gene TRBJ1-2; 9 bases match TRBD1. The TCR was taken from a man aged 40-55 years with acute or convalescent COVID-19. The CDR3 nucleotides read TGCGCCAGCAGCCGCCTCCCCCGGACAGGGGATGGCTACACCTTC. As protein: CASSRLPRTGDGYTF.